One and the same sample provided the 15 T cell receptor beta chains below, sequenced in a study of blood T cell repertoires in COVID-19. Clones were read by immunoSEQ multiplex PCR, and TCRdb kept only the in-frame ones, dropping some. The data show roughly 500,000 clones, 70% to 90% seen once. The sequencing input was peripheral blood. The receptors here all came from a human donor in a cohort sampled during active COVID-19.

This chain's CDR3 is CASSQDFAANYGYTF. DNA of the CDR3: TGTGCCAGCAGCCAAGATTTTGCAGCTAACTATGGCTACACCTTC. The chain combines TRBV3-1 (or the pseudogene TRBV3-2) with TRBJ1-2; D call uncertain. CDR1 is LGHDT, CDR2 YNNKEL, per germline (reference sequence). Trimming took 0 bases from V and 0 from J, leaving 8 bases between them. The CDR3 is 15 amino acids.

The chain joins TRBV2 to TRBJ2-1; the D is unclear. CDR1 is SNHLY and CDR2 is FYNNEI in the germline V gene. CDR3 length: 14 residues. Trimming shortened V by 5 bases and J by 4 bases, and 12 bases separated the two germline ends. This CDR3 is CASSWSSEYNEQFF. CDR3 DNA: TGTGCCAGCAGTTGGTCCTCAGAATACAATGAGCAGTTCTTC. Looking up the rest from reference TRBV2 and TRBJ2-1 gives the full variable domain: EPEVTQTPSHQVTQMGQEVILRCVPISNHLYFYWYRQILGQKVEFLVSFYNNEISEKSEIFDDQFSVERPDGSNFTLKIRSTKLEDSAMYFCASSWSSEYNEQFFGPGTRLTVL.

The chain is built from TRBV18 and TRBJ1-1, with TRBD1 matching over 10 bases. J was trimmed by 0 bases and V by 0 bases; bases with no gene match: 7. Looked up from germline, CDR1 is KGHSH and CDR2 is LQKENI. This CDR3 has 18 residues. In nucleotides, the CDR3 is TGTGCCAGCTCACCACCGGGACAGGGGACCCTTATGAACACTGAAGCTTTCTTT. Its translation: CASSPPGQGTLMNTEAFF.

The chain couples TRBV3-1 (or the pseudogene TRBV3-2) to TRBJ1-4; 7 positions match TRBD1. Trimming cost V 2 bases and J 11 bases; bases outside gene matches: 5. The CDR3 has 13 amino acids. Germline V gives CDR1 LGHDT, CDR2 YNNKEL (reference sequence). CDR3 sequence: CASSQKGAGKLFF. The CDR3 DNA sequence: TGTGCCAGCAGCCAAAAGGGGGCCGGGAAACTGTTTTTT.

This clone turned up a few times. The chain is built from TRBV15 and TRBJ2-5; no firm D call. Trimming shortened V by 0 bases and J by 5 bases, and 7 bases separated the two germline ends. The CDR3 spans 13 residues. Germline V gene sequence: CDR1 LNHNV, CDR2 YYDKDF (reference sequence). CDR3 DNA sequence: TGTGCCACCAGCAGAGATGAGGCGGAGACCCAGTACTTC. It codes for CATSRDEAETQYF.

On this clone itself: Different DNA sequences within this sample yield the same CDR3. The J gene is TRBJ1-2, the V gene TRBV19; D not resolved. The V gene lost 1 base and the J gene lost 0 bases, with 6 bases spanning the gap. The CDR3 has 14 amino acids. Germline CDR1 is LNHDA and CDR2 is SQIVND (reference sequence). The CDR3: CASSIGPSNYGYTF. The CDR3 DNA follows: TGTGCCAGTAGTATAGGGCCATCTAACTATGGCTACACCTTC.

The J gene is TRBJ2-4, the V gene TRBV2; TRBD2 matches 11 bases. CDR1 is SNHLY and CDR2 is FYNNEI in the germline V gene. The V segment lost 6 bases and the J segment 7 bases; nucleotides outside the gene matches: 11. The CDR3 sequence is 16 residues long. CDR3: CASRRGLAEGRNIQYF. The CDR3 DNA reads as TGTGCCAGCAGGAGGGGACTAGCGGAGGGGAGGAACATTCAGTACTTC.

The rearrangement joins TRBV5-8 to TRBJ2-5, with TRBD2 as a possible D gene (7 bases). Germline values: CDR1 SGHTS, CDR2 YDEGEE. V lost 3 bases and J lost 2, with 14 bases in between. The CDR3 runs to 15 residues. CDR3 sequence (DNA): TGTGCCAGCAGCTCGCGGGGGACACAGCAAGAGACCCAGTACTTC. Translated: CASSSRGTQQETQYF.

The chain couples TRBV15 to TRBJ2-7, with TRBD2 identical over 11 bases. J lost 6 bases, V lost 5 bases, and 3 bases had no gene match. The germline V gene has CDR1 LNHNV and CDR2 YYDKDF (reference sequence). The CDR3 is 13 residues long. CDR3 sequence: CATSPSGRLEQYF. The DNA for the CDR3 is TGTGCCACCAGCCCTAGCGGGAGGCTCGAGCAGTACTTC.

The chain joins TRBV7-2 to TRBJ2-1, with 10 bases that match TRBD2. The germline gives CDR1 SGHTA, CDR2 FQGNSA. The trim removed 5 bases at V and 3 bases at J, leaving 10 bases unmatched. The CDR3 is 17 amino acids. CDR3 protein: CASSTRLAGEGYNEQFF. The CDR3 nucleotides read TGTGCCAGCAGCACGCGCCTAGCGGGGGAGGGCTACAATGAGCAGTTCTTC.

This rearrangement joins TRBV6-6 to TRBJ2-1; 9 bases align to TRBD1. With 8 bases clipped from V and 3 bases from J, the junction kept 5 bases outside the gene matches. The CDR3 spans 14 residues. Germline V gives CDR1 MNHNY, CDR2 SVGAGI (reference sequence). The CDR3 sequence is CASQRTGVYNEQFF. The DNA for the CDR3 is TGTGCCAGCCAAAGGACAGGGGTCTACAATGAGCAGTTCTTC.

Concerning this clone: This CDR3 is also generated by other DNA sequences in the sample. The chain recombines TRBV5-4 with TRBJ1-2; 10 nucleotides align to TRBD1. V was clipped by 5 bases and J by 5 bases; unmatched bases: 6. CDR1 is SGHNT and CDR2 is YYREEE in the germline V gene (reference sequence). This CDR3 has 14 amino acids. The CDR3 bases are TGTGCCAGCAGTTCGGACAGGGGGATTTATGGCTACACCTTC. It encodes CASSSDRGIYGYTF.

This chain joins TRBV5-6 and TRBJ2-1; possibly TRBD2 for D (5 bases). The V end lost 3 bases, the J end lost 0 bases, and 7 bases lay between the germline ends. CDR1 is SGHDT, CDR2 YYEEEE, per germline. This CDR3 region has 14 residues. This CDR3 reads CASSSTTSYNEQFF. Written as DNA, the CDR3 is TGTGCCAGCAGCTCGACTACCTCCTACAATGAGCAGTTCTTC.

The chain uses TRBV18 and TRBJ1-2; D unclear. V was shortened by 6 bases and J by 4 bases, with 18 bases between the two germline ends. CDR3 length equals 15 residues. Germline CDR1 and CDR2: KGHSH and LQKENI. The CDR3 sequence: CASSHPADGVYGYTF. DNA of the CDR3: TGTGCCAGCTCGCACCCGGCGGACGGGGTCTATGGCTACACCTTC.

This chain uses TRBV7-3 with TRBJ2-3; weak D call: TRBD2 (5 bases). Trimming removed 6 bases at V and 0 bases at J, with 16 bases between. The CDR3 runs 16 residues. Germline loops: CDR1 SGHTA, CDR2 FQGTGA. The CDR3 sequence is CASSYDSASSTDTQYF. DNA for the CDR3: TGTGCCAGCAGTTACGATAGCGCCTCTAGCACAGATACGCAGTATTTT.